This is a list of T cell receptor beta chains from one sample in a study of shared clonotypes between healthy human individuals. Sequenced by immunoSEQ multiplex PCR; TCRdb stores in-frame clones only, minus some. The data show roughly 1,500,000 clones, approximately 98.5% seen once. Sequencing was done on a sample of naive CD4+ T cells sorted from blood. The receptors here all came from a man aged 30 to 39 in good health. Both conserved end residues are trimmed from each CDR3. Each record gives: CDR3 protein, clone size, D gene, V gene. A D gene is named only where the DNA matches it firmly. Only part of the rows carry a size: once, few, many, or a class if the clone is expanded.

CDR3 protein: ASSLRLAGGPSADTQY
clone size: NA
D gene: TRBD2
V gene: TRBV7-6

CDR3 protein: STRDSSSYEQY
clone size: NA
D gene: TRBD1
V gene: TRBV29-1

CDR3 protein: SAGTSGSYTGELF
clone size: NA
D gene: TRBD2
V gene: TRBV29-1

CDR3 protein: ASSLARAGGTYNEQF
clone size: NA
D gene: TRBD2
V gene: TRBV5-4

CDR3 protein: ASSLDGPGELF
clone size: NA
D gene: NA
V gene: TRBV5-1

CDR3 protein: ASSRGQGRNQPQH
clone size: NA
D gene: TRBD1
V gene: TRBV28

CDR3 protein: ASSLSEILRNQPQH
clone size: NA
D gene: NA
V gene: TRBV6-6

CDR3 protein: ASSHRQGRWGNEQF
clone size: NA
D gene: TRBD1
V gene: TRBV28

CDR3 protein: ASSTGRPYEQY
clone size: NA
D gene: NA
V gene: TRBV19

CDR3 protein: ASSSSGQSSNQPQH
clone size: NA
D gene: NA
V gene: TRBV6-6

CDR3 protein: ASSDRQETQY
clone size: NA
D gene: NA
V gene: TRBV10-2

CDR3 protein: AWSRRGTNEKLF
clone size: NA
D gene: NA
V gene: TRBV30

CDR3 protein: ASSPGTNQPQH
clone size: NA
D gene: NA
V gene: TRBV5-4

CDR3 protein: ASGGDGYEQY
clone size: NA
D gene: NA
V gene: TRBV7-6

CDR3 protein: ASSEFGLGNEQF
clone size: once
D gene: NA
V gene: TRBV25-1

CDR3 protein: ASRYTLNTGELF
clone size: NA
D gene: NA
V gene: TRBV7-9

CDR3 protein: ASSRRDPGGGNEQF
clone size: NA
D gene: TRBD2
V gene: TRBV7-2

CDR3 protein: ATSRGLAGRYNEQF
clone size: NA
D gene: TRBD2
V gene: TRBV15

CDR3 protein: ASSVGTSGRASNEQF
clone size: NA
D gene: TRBD2
V gene: TRBV9

CDR3 protein: ASSLLRQGATEAF
clone size: NA
D gene: TRBD1
V gene: TRBV5-4

CDR3 protein: ASSVGLAITDTQY
clone size: NA
D gene: TRBD2
V gene: TRBV7-6

CDR3 protein: ATSRGQGVTDTQY
clone size: NA
D gene: NA
V gene: TRBV10-3

CDR3 protein: ASSFHSGRNQPQH
clone size: NA
D gene: NA
V gene: TRBV5-6

CDR3 protein: ASSLVPSGGYEQY
clone size: NA
D gene: TRBD2
V gene: TRBV5-1

CDR3 protein: ASSWDPLTSEQY
clone size: NA
D gene: NA
V gene: TRBV2

CDR3 protein: ASSLGGPGDTQY
clone size: NA
D gene: NA
V gene: TRBV5-4

CDR3 protein: AWSEGRGQPQH
clone size: NA
D gene: NA
V gene: TRBV30

CDR3 protein: ASSLGPSEIAYGYT
clone size: NA
D gene: NA
V gene: TRBV5-4

CDR3 protein: ASSVYQETQY
clone size: NA
D gene: NA
V gene: TRBV7-2

CDR3 protein: ATSRRTGAGASEQF
clone size: NA
D gene: NA
V gene: TRBV15

CDR3 protein: ATSRDRGAGNTIY
clone size: NA
D gene: NA
V gene: TRBV15

CDR3 protein: ASREDLLSYNEQF
clone size: NA
D gene: NA
V gene: TRBV6-1

CDR3 protein: ASSPRGQPYEQY
clone size: NA
D gene: TRBD1
V gene: TRBV11-3

CDR3 protein: ASSSRTARTGYT
clone size: NA
D gene: NA
V gene: TRBV7-8

CDR3 protein: AISGGLAGGPGEQY
clone size: NA
D gene: TRBD2
V gene: TRBV10-3

CDR3 protein: ASSLSFDEQF
clone size: NA
D gene: NA
V gene: TRBV7-9

CDR3 protein: ASSEPPHGYT
clone size: once
D gene: NA
V gene: TRBV6-1

CDR3 protein: ASSRDGFGYEQY
clone size: NA
D gene: NA
V gene: TRBV4-3

CDR3 protein: ASSLGARTGGTDTQY
clone size: NA
D gene: TRBD1
V gene: TRBV5-1

CDR3 protein: ASSLHRQETQY
clone size: once
D gene: NA
V gene: TRBV4-1

CDR3 protein: ASSDAAQGDNEQF
clone size: NA
D gene: TRBD1
V gene: TRBV7-6

CDR3 protein: ASSPGTNNEKLF
clone size: NA
D gene: NA
V gene: TRBV18

CDR3 protein: ASSSTGGDTEAF
clone size: NA
D gene: TRBD1
V gene: TRBV7-2

CDR3 protein: SVVGGFPYEQY
clone size: NA
D gene: NA
V gene: TRBV29-1

CDR3 protein: ASSPLGTSGSSTGELF
clone size: NA
D gene: TRBD2
V gene: TRBV5-1

CDR3 protein: ASSLREAQY
clone size: NA
D gene: NA
V gene: TRBV18